Listed below are T cell receptor beta chains from one sample, sequenced in a study of T cells in Graves' hyperthyroidism and ophthalmopathy. A single record per CDR3 protein comes from TCRdb applying MiXCR to the multiplex PCR reads. The repertoire holds approximately 520,000 distinct CDR3 sequences, with more than 20% as singletons. What was sequenced was blood. These receptors came from a man aged 18 to 30 with Graves' hyperthyroidism. CDR3s include the opening cysteine and the closing phenylalanine or tryptophan. The D gene is left open where the match is weak. A clone size is listed for some rows: how often the clone was seen (once, few, many), or a class if it is expanded.

clone size,D gene,V gene,CDR3 protein
many,-,TRBV12-3/TRBV12-4,CASTLPGLLNTGELFF
-,-,TRBV2,CASSEGEVITEAFF
many,-,TRBV6-1,CASSESQRYGYTF
-,TRBD2,TRBV5-1,CASSSGTNVPYEQYF
-,-,TRBV27,CASSLSLGPGSTDTQYF
many,-,TRBV29-1,CSVARGPQNEYF
few,TRBD1,TRBV2,CASIFRDRNLYEQYF
many,-,TRBV30,CAWSVTGYGYTF
many,-,TRBV6-5,CASSSYDKNTEAFF
once,TRBD1,TRBV29-1,CSVAGAGTGVYGYTF
few,TRBD2,TRBV14,CASSQRGLAGNEQFF
few,-,TRBV30,CAWCNGFQSAEAFF
few,TRBD1,TRBV30,CAWTHGQGAGELFF
many,TRBD1,TRBV12-3/TRBV12-4,CASSLPMTGEKYTF
many,TRBD1,TRBV25-1,CASSESHPGQGIYGELFF
-,-,TRBV12-5,CASGFGSGVRRAYGYTF
-,-,TRBV28,CASKKSGGDTIYF
few,TRBD2,TRBV2,CASGWEPSGTSTDTQYF
-,-,TRBV12-3/TRBV12-4,CASAGGAGYTF
many,TRBD1,TRBV28,CASSFSTGGSYGYTF
-,TRBD2,TRBV6-2/TRBV6-3,CASQLSGGPYEQYF
-,TRBD2,TRBV11-2,CASSRDSSGGTYEQYF
-,-,TRBV6-5,CASSLSEGNTIYF
-,-,TRBV28,CASRRPRGGYTF
-,TRBD1,TRBV11-2,CASMRRTGYRNYGYTF
-,-,TRBV12-3/TRBV12-4,CASSLTGTSNQPQHF
many,-,TRBV6-1,CASSVRRPGHLQETQYF
few,-,TRBV18,CASSRGTGTGTEAFF
many,TRBD1,TRBV30,CAWDRGYEQYF
few,-,TRBV12-3/TRBV12-4,CASSASWEQYF
many,-,TRBV11-2,CASSLFGGGANYGYTF
many,-,TRBV20-1,CSAIKRGSPEAFF
many,TRBD1,TRBV27,CASSLRGGQGAYEQYF
few,TRBD2,TRBV5-1,CASRSGTSGIQETQYF
many,TRBD2,TRBV28,CASSLLGRDKQYF
-,-,TRBV11-1,CASSLDGGRRDYGYTF
few,-,TRBV12-3/TRBV12-4,CASSSTGLNQPQHF
-,-,TRBV7-8,CASSLGGLRVASNQPQHF
few,-,TRBV2,CASSERPGPGNTIYF
few,-,TRBV7-6,CASSLGMGDAGSPLHF
many,-,TRBV12-5,CARMRADQETQYF
many,-,TRBV4-1,CASSQDIWTKNQPQHF
many,-,TRBV6-1,CASSEAGVRQETQYF
-,-,TRBV28,CASSPSGPQETQYF
-,TRBD1,TRBV12-3/TRBV12-4,CASSLRTGKYSPLHF
many,-,TRBV4-1,CASSPTQGYEQYF
many,-,TRBV2,CASNPVGGTEAFF
many,-,TRBV6-2/TRBV6-3,CASSTQGMNTEAFF
many,TRBD2,TRBV11-1,CASSPSSGRNTGELFF
many,-,TRBV20-1,CSARDLRKYTEAFF
many,-,TRBV7-2,CASSGRDRREETQYF